The 5 T cell receptor beta chains presented below share a single source sample, sequenced in a study of blood T cell repertoires in COVID-19. Profiling relied on immunoSEQ multiplex PCR, and the TCRdb table lists in-frame clones only, not all of them. In the table there are a few hundred thousand clones, more than 75% of which are singletons. The sequenced sample consisted of peripheral blood. The receptors were gathered from a woman in her seventies with COVID-19, enrolled during active disease.

The chain couples TRBV24-1 to TRBJ2-7; the match to TRBD2 covers 8 bases. Germline assignment: CDR1 KGHDR and CDR2 SFDVKD. The CDR3 covers 15 residues. Trimming cost V 3 bases and J 1 base; bases outside gene matches: 4. CDR3: CATSDPRGGSYEQYF. CDR3 coding DNA: TGTGCCACCAGTGATCCCCGGGGGGGATCCTACGAGCAGTACTTC.

This sequence joins TRBV5-6 and TRBJ2-1; 8 bases agree with TRBD2. The V segment lost 3 bases and the J segment 6 bases; nucleotides outside the gene matches: 5. CDR3 length: 14 residues. The germline CDR1 and CDR2 sequences are SGHDT and YYEEEE. The chain's CDR3 is CASSSSGSRNEQFF. CDR3 nucleotide sequence: TGTGCCAGCAGCTCCAGCGGGAGTCGCAATGAGCAGTTCTTC.

The J gene is TRBJ1-2, the V gene TRBV6-2 or TRBV6-3; D is unresolved. The CDR3 totals 15 residues. Germline values: CDR1 MNHEY, CDR2 SVGEGT. V was trimmed by 6 bases and J by 4 bases, leaving 18 bases between them. CDR3 nucleotide sequence: TGTGCCAGCAGCCGTCCACACGACCGAGGCTATGGCTACACCTTC. Protein: CASSRPHDRGYGYTF.

The gene calls are TRBV24-1 and TRBJ2-1; 8 nucleotides match TRBD1. Germline CDR1 KGHDR, CDR2 SFDVKD. The CDR3 sequence is 16 residues long. V shed 6 bases, J shed 8 bases, and the junction held 14 bases outside the gene matches. The CDR3 coding sequence is TGTGCCACCAGTTCGAGACGGGACAGGCTTGGGGATGAGCAGTTCTTC. The encoded protein is CATSSRRDRLGDEQFF.

This clone showed up just a few times. The chain links TRBV11-2 to TRBJ1-5; possibly TRBD1 for D (5 bases). The CDR3 sequence is 14 residues long. Germline assignment: CDR1 SGHAT and CDR2 FQNNGV. V was pared by 0 bases and J by 9 bases, with 12 bases between. CDR3 residues: CASSLDRASGPQHF. The CDR3 DNA sequence: TGTGCCAGCAGCTTAGACAGGGCCTCGGGGCCCCAGCATTTT.